The next 2 T cell receptor beta chains were all read from a single sample in a study of cytomegalovirus exposure and HLA in healthy donors. The assay was immunoSEQ multiplex PCR, and TCRdb's table has in-frame clones only and misses some. This repertoire shows about 73,000 clones, about 94% found once; its top ten account for approximately 0.99%. The specimen sequenced was PBMCs. These receptor sequences come from a woman aged 18-29 years in good health and CMV-seronegative.

The chain combines TRBV6-6 with TRBJ2-7; TRBD2 matches 11 bases. CDR3 length equals 15 residues. From germline, CDR1 is MNHNY and CDR2 SVGAGI (reference sequence). With 6 bases clipped from V and 1 base from J, the junction kept 5 bases outside the gene matches. The CDR3 nucleotides are TGTGCCAGCAGCCGTGGGACTAGCGGTTCCTACGAGCAGTACTTC. Translation gives CASSRGTSGSYEQYF.

The chain joins TRBV2 to TRBJ2-5, with 12 positions matching TRBD2. The J call is in doubt because the DNA end fits TRBJ2-7 better. CDR1 and CDR2 from the germline V gene are SNHLY and FYNNEI. This CDR3 is built from 15 residues. The CDR3 loop reads CASQLAGGPSYEQYF. The DNA of the CDR3 is TGTGCCAGCCAACTAGCGGGAGGACCCTCCTACGAGCAGTACTTC.